Listed here is a single T cell receptor (beta chain). Its antigen remains unknown. The data are from a study of blood T cell dynamics during melanoma immunotherapy. On the study more broadly: Metastatic melanoma patients received first-line pembrolizumab or nivolumab plus ipilimumab.

Libraries were prepared by immunoSEQ multiplex PCR; TCRdb keeps only in-frame clonotypes and omits some of them. The table shows approximately 9,500 clones, with around 89% occurring only once. Notes on the study in general: It remained unknown if the driving T cell clones were melanoma-specific. Unlike progressors, later disease-control patients had W3 repertoires gaining clonality or diversity.

J gave up 4 bases and V 5 bases, and 8 bases lay outside the gene matches. This CDR3 has 15 amino acids. The V gene's germline CDR1 is SGHNT and CDR2 YYREEE (reference sequence). Noted time point: pre-treatment baseline. Blood was drawn before treatment and at week 3 after checkpoint blockade. The starting material was blood, obtained from a patient treated with checkpoint blockade. The chain has TRBV5-4 and TRBJ1-4, with 7 bases fitting TRBD1. The source of this sequence is a human donor with melanoma. The CDR3 nucleotides read TGTGCCAGCAGTTTTCGACAGGGAAATAATGAAAAACTGTTTTTT. Translation gives CASSFRQGNNEKLFF.